This TCR beta chain comes out of a study of vaccination effects on CD4 cells after COVID-19. Notes on this clone: What it binds is unknown.

Measured with immunoSEQ multiplex PCR; TCRdb has only the in-frame clones, and not every one. In the table there are about 57,000 clones, approximately 80% of which are singletons. With approximately 10 days of culture completed, CD4+ T cells were isolated. Participants received two doses of either the BNT162b2 or mRNA-1273 vaccine. The receptor comes from a human donor who received a COVID-19 vaccine. This material consisted of CD4+ T cells from PBMCs cultured without peptide, taken after COVID-19 vaccination.

CDR3 nucleotides: TGTGCCAGCAGCTTACGGGCTAGCGGGTATAGCTCCTACAATGAGCAGTTCTTC. Amino acid sequence: CASSLRASGYSSYNEQFF. The genes are TRBV13 and TRBJ2-1; TRBD2 agrees at 8 bases. The CDR3 consists of 18 residues. V lost 2 bases to trimming and J lost 0 bases; unmatched junction nucleotides: 9. CDR1 and CDR2 (germline): PRHDT, FYEKMQ (reference sequence). The entire variable domain, with the rest obtained from reference TRBV13 and TRBJ2-1, is as follows: AAGVIQSPRHLIKEKRETATLKCYPIPRHDTVYWYQQGPGQDPQFLISFYEKMQSDKGSIPDRFSAQQFSDYHSELNMSSLELGDSALYFCASSLRASGYSSYNEQFFGPGTRLTVL.